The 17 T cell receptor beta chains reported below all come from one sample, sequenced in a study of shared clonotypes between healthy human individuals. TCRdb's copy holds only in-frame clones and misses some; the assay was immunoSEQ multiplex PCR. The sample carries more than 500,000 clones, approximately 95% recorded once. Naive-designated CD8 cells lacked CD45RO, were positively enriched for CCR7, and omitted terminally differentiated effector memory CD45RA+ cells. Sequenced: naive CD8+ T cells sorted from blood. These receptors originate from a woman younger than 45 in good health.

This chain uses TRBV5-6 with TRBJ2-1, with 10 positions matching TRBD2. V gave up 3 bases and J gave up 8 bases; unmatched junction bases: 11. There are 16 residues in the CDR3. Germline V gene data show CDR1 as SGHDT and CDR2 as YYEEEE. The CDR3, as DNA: TGTGCCAGCAGCTCCAACCTAGCGGGAGACCCCTATGAGCAGTTCTTC. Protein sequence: CASSSNLAGDPYEQFF.

The DNA for the CDR3 is TGTGCCGCCGGGGATAGCGGGGGACCCTACGAGCAGTACTTC. Translating it yields CAAGDSGGPYEQYF. V gene TRBV19 combines with J gene TRBJ2-7, with 9 nucleotides matching TRBD2. The germline V gene has CDR1 LNHDA and CDR2 SQIVND (reference sequence). This CDR3 spans 14 amino acids. With V trimmed by 11 bases and J by 2 bases, 10 bases remained unmatched.

The CDR3 sequence: CASSPGGVLHSGANVLTF. Written as DNA, the CDR3 is TGCGCCAGCAGCCCCGGAGGGGTACTCCACTCTGGGGCCAACGTCCTGACTTTC. The gene calls are TRBV4-1 and TRBJ2-6, with TRBD2 as a possible D gene (6 bases). The germline V gene has CDR1 MGHRA and CDR2 YSYEKL. V was pared by 4 bases and J by 0 bases, with 16 bases between. This CDR3 spans 18 amino acids.

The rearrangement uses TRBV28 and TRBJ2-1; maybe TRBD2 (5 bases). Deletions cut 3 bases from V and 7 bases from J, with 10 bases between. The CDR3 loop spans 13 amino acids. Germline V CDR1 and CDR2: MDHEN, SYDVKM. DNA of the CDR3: TGTGCCAGCAGTTTTGACCGGACTAATGAGCAGTTCTTC. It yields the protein CASSFDRTNEQFF.

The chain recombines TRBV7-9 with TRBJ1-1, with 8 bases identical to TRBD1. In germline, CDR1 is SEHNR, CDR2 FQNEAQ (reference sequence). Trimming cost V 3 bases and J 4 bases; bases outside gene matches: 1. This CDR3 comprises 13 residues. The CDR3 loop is CASSFGQGTEAFF. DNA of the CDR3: TGTGCCAGCAGCTTCGGACAGGGCACTGAAGCTTTCTTT.

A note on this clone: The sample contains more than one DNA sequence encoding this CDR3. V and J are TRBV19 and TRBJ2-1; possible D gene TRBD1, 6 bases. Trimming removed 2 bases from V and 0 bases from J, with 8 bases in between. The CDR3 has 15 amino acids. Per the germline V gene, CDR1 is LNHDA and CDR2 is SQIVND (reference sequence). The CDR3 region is CASSIQGSSYNEQFF. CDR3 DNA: TGTGCCAGTAGTATACAGGGGAGCTCCTACAATGAGCAGTTCTTC.

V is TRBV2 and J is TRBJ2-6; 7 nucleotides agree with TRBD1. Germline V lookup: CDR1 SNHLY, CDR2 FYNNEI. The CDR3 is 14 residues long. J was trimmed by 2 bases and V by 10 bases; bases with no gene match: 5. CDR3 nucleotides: TGTGCCACACTAGGACAGGCTGGGGCCAACGTCCTGACTTTC. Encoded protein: CATLGQAGANVLTF.

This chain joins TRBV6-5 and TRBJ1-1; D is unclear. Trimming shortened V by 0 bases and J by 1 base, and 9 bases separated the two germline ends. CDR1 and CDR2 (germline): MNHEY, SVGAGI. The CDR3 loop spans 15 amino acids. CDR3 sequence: CASSYSISGNTEAFF. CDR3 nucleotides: TGTGCCAGCAGTTACTCGATTTCGGGGAACACTGAAGCTTTCTTT.

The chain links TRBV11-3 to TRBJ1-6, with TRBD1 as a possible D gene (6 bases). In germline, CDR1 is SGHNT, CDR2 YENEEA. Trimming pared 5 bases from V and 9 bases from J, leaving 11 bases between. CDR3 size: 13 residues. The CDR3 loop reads CASSQGSGSPLHF. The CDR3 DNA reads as TGTGCCAGCAGCCAGGGGTCAGGTTCACCCCTCCACTTT.

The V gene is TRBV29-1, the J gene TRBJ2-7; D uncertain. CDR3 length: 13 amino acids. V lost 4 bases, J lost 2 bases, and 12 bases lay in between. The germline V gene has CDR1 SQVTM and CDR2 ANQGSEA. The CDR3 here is CSVVLGFAYEQYF. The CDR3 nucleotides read TGCAGCGTTGTACTGGGCTTCGCCTACGAGCAGTACTTC.

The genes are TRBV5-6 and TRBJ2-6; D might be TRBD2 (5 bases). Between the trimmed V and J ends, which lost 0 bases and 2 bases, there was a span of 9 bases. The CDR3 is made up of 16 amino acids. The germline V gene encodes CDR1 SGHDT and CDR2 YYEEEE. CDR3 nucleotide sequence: TGTGCCAGCAGCTTGGATTCAGCGGCTGGGGCCAACGTCCTGACTTTC. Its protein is CASSLDSAAGANVLTF.

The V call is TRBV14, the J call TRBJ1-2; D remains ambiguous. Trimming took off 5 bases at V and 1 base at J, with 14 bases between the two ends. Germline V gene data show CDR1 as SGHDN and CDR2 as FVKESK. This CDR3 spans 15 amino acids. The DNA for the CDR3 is TGTGCCAGCAGCAAAAACTCGAGACTTAACTATGGCTACACCTTC. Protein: CASSKNSRLNYGYTF.

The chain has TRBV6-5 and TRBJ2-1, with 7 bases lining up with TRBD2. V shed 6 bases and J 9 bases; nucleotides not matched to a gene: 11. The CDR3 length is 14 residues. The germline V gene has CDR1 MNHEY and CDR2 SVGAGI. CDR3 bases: TGTGCCAGCAGCCCCAGGACTAGTTACGGTGAGCAGTTCTTC. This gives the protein CASSPRTSYGEQFF.

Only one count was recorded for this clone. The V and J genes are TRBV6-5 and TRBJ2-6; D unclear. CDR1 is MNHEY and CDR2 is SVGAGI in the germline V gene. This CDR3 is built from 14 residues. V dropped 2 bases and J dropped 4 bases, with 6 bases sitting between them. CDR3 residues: CASSYGVGANVLTF. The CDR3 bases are TGTGCCAGCAGTTACGGTGTCGGGGCCAACGTCCTGACTTTC.

CDR3 sequence reads: CASSQGLYPSTDTQYF. For the CDR3, the DNA is TGCGCCAGCAGCCAGGGACTTTACCCTAGCACAGATACGCAGTATTTT. The V call is TRBV4-1, the J call TRBJ2-3; the D gene is possibly TRBD2 (6 bases). This CDR3 contains 16 residues. V lost 3 bases to trimming and J lost 0 bases, with 13 bases between them. Germline assignment: CDR1 MGHRA and CDR2 YSYEKL.

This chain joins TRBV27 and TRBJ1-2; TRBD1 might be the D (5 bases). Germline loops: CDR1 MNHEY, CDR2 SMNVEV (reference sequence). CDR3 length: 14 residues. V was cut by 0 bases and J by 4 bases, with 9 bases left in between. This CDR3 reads CASSLSGELYGYTF. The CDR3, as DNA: TGTGCCAGCAGTTTATCAGGGGAGCTCTATGGCTACACCTTC.

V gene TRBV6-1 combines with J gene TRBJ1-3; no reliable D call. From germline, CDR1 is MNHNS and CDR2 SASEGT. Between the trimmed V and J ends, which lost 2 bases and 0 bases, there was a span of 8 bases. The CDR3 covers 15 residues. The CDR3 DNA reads TGTGCCAGCAGTGAATCTGGCAGCTCTGGAAACACCATATATTTT. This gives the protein CASSESGSSGNTIYF.